The present entry profiles one T cell receptor beta chain with its context. These data are taken from a study of blood T cell repertoires in COVID-19. Study in general: PBMCs, B-cell-depleted T cells, or T cells were the source of the cDNA or gDNA that made up the material.

In terms of age and location, participants ranged from roughly 18 to 89 years and lived in under 30 US areas. Per the authors' pipeline: Amplified reference gene primers provided the basis for estimating nucleated cell counts. Profiled with immunoSEQ multiplex PCR; TCRdb holds only in-frame clones, not every one. That table is the source of V, J and clone size, and D and trimming were worked out from the DNA. The sample holds a few hundred thousand clones, 90% to 95% seen once. The germline CDR1 and CDR2 sequences are SGHAT and FQNNGV. Unmatched junction bases numbered 8, after V lost 5 bases and J lost 2 bases. This CDR3 contains 15 residues.

This TCR came from a human donor in a cohort exposed to, infected with or recovered from COVID-19 (not recorded which). The donor label of this sample is uncertain. Sequencing was performed on PBMCs or T cells enriched from blood (not recorded which). This chain connects TRBV11-2 to TRBJ2-7; TRBD1 matches 8 bases. CDR3 DNA: TGTGCCAGCAGCAAGGACAGGGCTTCTCCCTACGAGCAGTACTTC. Translation gives CASSKDRASPYEQYF.